This entry lists 9 T cell receptor beta chains sequenced from one sample in a study of shared clonotypes between healthy human individuals. TCRdb's copy holds only in-frame clones and misses some; the assay was immunoSEQ multiplex PCR. The sample consists of some 2,500,000 clones, 93% of them appearing once. Sample: naive CD4+ T cells from PBMCs. Subset described: CD45RA+ positively selected. The receptors here all came from a man younger than 35 in good health. Some clones in this sample may be carry-over from other donors' samples.

The chain is built from TRBV30 and TRBJ2-1; 7 nucleotides line up with TRBD2. The CDR3 runs to 14 residues. CDR1 and CDR2 (germline): GTSNPN, SVGIG (reference sequence). The V segment lost 3 bases and the J segment 4 bases; nucleotides outside the gene matches: 6. The chain's CDR3 is CAWSGGLSYNEQFF. CDR3 DNA: TGTGCCTGGAGCGGGGGACTAAGTTACAATGAGCAGTTCTTC. The whole variable domain, filled in from reference TRBV30 and TRBJ2-1, reads SQTIHQWPATLVQPVGSPLSLECTVEGTSNPNLYWYRQAAGRGLQLLFYSVGIGQISSEVPQNLSASRPQDRQFILSSKKLLLSDSGFYLCAWSGGLSYNEQFFGPGTRLTVL.

CDR3 in amino acids: CASSSPDRPAELFF. The DNA for the CDR3 is TGTGCCAGCAGTTCACCGGACAGGCCCGCGGAGCTGTTTTTT. V is TRBV28 and J is TRBJ2-2; TRBD1 matches 7 bases. CDR3 length: 14 residues. Germline V lookup: CDR1 MDHEN, CDR2 SYDVKM. Trimming took 4 bases from V and 10 from J; bases not matched to a gene: 9.

Written as DNA, the CDR3 is TGCGCCAGCAACGAGATGCTTGGGTCTGGGGCCAACGTCCTGACTTTC. This sequence encodes CASNEMLGSGANVLTF. The chain recombines TRBV5-1 with TRBJ2-6; the D is unclear. Germline V gives CDR1 SGHRS, CDR2 YFSETQ. Trimming took off 6 bases at V and 1 base at J, with 14 bases between the two ends. The CDR3 totals 16 residues.

This chain links TRBV5-1 with TRBJ2-3, with a weak D call TRBD1 (6 bases). Trimming left V 0 bases short and J 3 bases short, with 14 bases between. The germline V gene encodes CDR1 SGHRS and CDR2 YFSETQ. The CDR3 runs 16 residues. In DNA, the CDR3 is TGCGCCAGCAGCTTGGGACCCCCCCAGGGGACAGATACGCAGTATTTT. Encoded protein: CASSLGPPQGTDTQYF.

The genes are TRBV5-1 and TRBJ1-1; D remains unclear. CDR1 is SGHRS and CDR2 is YFSETQ in the germline V gene. The germline V and J ends were trimmed by 5 bases and 2 bases, with 10 bases remaining between them. The CDR3 runs 13 residues. CDR3 loop: CASSIQRNTEAFF. CDR3 DNA: TGCGCCAGCAGTATACAGAGAAACACTGAAGCTTTCTTT.

The V and J genes are TRBV29-1 and TRBJ1-1; D is perhaps TRBD1 (5 bases). CDR3 length: 14 amino acids. V was trimmed by 3 bases and J by 5 bases, leaving 16 bases between them. Germline V lookup: CDR1 SQVTM, CDR2 ANQGSEA. CDR3 DNA sequence: TGCAGCGTTGACTTGGGCAGGGAGAGGACTGAAGCTTTCTTT. It yields the protein CSVDLGRERTEAFF. Full variable domain (missing parts from reference TRBV29-1 and TRBJ1-1): SAVISQKPSRDICQRGTSLTIQCQVDSQVTMMFWYRQQPGQSLTLIATANQGSEATYESGFVIDKFPISRPNLTFSTLTVSNMSPEDSSIYLCSVDLGRERTEAFFGQGTRLTVV.

The CDR3 DNA is TGTGCCAGCACCCTAGCGGGAGGGAACTACGAGCAGTACTTC. This translates into CASTLAGGNYEQYF. The J gene is TRBJ2-7, the V gene TRBV28; 12 nucleotides align to TRBD2. V shed 7 bases, J shed 3 bases, and the junction held 4 bases outside the gene matches. Germline CDR1 is MDHEN and CDR2 is SYDVKM. This CDR3 spans 14 amino acids.

The J gene is TRBJ1-5, the V gene TRBV7-9; no firm D call. CDR3 length: 13 amino acids. V lost 5 bases and J 6 bases, leaving 11 bases between the germline ends. From germline, CDR1 is SEHNR and CDR2 FQNEAQ (reference sequence). CDR3 sequence (DNA): TGTGCCAGCAGCAGGACGTTAGGTCAGCCCCAGCATTTT. The encoded protein is CASSRTLGQPQHF. Full variable domain (remainder filled in from reference TRBV7-9 and TRBJ1-5): DTGVSQNPRHKITKRGQNVTFRCDPISEHNRLYWYRQTLGQGPEFLTYFQNEAQLEKSRLLSDRFSAERPKGSFSTLEIQRTEQGDSAMYLCASSRTLGQPQHFGDGTRLSIL.

The V gene is TRBV7-9, the J gene TRBJ2-3; the D gene is possibly TRBD2 (6 bases). The V gene lost 0 bases and the J gene lost 3 bases, with 19 bases spanning the gap. Germline CDR1 SEHNR, CDR2 FQNEAQ (reference sequence). The length of the CDR3 is 18 residues. The DNA for the CDR3 is TGTGCCAGCAGCTTAGCGGCGCGGACGGGCGGGACTACAGATACGCAGTATTTT. As protein: CASSLAARTGGTTDTQYF. Variable domain in full (rest from reference TRBV7-9 and TRBJ2-3): DTGVSQNPRHKITKRGQNVTFRCDPISEHNRLYWYRQTLGQGPEFLTYFQNEAQLEKSRLLSDRFSAERPKGSFSTLEIQRTEQGDSAMYLCASSLAARTGGTTDTQYFGPGTRLTVL.